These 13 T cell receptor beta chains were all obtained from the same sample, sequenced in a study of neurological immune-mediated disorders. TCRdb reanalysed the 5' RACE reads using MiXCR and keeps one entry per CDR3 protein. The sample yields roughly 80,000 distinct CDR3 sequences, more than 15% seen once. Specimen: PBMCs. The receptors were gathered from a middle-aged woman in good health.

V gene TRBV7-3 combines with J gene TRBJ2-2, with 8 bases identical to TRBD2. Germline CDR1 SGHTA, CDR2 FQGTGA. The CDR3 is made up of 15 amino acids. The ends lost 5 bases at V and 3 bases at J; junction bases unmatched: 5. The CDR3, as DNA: TGTGCCAGCAGCCTTAACGGGAGGGACACCGGGGAGCTGTTTTTT. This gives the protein CASSLNGRDTGELFF.

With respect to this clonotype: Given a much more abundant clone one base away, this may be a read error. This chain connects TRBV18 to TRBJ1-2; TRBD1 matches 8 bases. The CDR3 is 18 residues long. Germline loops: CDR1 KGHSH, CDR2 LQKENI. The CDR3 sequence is CTSSPPERQGRNAYGYTF. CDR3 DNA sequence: TGTACCAGCTCACCCCCTGAACGACAGGGGAGGAACGCTTATGGCTACACCTTC. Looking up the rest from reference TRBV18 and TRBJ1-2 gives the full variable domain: NAGVMQNPRHLVRRRGQEARLRCSPMKGHSHVYWYRQLPEEGLKFMVYLQKENIIDESGMPKERFSAEFPKEGPSILRIQQVVRGDSAAYFCTSSPPERQGRNAYGYTFGSGTRLTVV.

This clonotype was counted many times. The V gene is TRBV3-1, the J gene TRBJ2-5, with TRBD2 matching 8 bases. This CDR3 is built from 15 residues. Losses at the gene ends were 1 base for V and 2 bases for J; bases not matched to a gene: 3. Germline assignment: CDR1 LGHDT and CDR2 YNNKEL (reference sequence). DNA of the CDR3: TGTGCCAGCAGCCAAGCGGGGGGGCGGCAAGAGACCCAGTACTTC. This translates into CASSQAGGRQETQYF.

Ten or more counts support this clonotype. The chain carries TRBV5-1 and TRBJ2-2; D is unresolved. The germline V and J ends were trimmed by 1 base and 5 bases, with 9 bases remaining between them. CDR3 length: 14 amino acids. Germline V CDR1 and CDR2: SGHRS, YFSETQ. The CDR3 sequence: CASSLLPETGELFF. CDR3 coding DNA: TGCGCCAGCAGCTTGTTACCAGAGACCGGGGAGCTGTTTTTT.

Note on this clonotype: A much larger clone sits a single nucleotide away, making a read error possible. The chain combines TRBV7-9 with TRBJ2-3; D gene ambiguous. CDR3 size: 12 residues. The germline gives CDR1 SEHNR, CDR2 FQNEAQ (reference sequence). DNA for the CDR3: TGTGCCAGCAGCTTACTAGAGGATACGCAGTGTTTT. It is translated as CASSLLEDTQCF.

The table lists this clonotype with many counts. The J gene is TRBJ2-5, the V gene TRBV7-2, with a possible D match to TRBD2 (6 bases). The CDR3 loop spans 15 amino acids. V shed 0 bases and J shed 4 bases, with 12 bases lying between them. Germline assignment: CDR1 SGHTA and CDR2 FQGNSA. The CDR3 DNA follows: TGTGCCAGCAGCTTAGCGGGGACGGAGGGAGAGACCCAGTACTTC. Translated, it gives CASSLAGTEGETQYF.

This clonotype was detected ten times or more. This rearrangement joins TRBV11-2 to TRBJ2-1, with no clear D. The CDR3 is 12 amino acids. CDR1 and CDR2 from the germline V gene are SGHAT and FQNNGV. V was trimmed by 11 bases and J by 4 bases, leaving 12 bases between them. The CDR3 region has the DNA TGTGCCCAATCTTTTAAATACAATGAGCAGTTCTTC. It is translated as CAQSFKYNEQFF.

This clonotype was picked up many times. The CDR3 loop is CASSSAGEFSYNEQFF. Written as DNA, the CDR3 is TGCGCCAGCAGCTCCGCAGGCGAATTCTCCTACAATGAGCAGTTCTTC. The chain uses TRBV5-1 and TRBJ2-1; D unresolved. The length of the CDR3 is 16 residues. In germline, CDR1 is SGHRS, CDR2 YFSETQ. Trimming removed 3 bases at V and 0 bases at J, with 13 bases between.

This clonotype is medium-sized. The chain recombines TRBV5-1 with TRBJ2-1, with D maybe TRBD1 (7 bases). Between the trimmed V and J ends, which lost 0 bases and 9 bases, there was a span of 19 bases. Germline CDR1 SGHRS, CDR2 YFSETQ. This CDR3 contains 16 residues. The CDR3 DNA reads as TGCGCCAGCAGCTTGGCCGTTCCAGGGGGGCGAGGTGAGCAGTTCTTC. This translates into CASSLAVPGGRGEQFF. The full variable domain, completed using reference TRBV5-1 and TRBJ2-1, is KAGVTQTPRYLIKTRGQQVTLSCSPISGHRSVSWYQQTPGQGLQFLFEYFSETQRNKGNFPGRFSGRQFSNSRSEMNVSTLELGDSALYLCASSLAVPGGRGEQFFGPGTRLTVL.

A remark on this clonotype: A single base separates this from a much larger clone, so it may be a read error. CDR3 nucleotide sequence: TGTACCAGCAGCACTTCTAGCGATACGCAGTATTTT. Its translation: CTSSTSSDTQYF. The V call is TRBV28, the J call TRBJ2-3, with D perhaps TRBD2 (5 bases). Germline CDR1 and CDR2: MDHEN and SYDVKM. This CDR3 region has 12 residues.

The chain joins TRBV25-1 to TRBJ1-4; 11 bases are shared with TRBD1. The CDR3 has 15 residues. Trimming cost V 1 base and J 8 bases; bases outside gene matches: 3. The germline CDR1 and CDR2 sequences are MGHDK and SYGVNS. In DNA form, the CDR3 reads TGTGCCAGCAGTGAATTGGGACAGGGGGTAGAAAAACTGTTTTTT. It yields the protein CASSELGQGVEKLFF.

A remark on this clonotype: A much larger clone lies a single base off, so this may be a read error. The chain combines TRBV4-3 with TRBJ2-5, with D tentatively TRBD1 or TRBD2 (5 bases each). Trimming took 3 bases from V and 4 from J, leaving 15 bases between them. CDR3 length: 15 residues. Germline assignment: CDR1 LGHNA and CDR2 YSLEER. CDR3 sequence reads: CASSQVKGTGETQYF. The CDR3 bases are TGCGCCAGCAGCCAGGTAAAGGGGACCGGAGAGACCCAGTACTTC.

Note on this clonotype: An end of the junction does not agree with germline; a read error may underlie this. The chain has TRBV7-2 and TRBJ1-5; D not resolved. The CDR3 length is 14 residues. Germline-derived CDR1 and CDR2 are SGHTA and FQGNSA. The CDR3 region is CASSYGGLHQPRHF. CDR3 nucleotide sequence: TGTGCCAGCAGCTACGGTGGTCTCCATCAGCCCCGGCATTTT.